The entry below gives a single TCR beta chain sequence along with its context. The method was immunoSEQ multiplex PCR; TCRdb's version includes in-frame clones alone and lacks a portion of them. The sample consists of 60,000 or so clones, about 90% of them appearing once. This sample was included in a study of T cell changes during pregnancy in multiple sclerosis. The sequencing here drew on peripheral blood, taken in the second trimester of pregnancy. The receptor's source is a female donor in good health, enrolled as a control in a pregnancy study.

The DNA for the CDR3 is TGTGCCACCGGACTAGCGGGAGGTCGCGAGCAGTACTTC. This encodes CATGLAGGREQYF. The V call is TRBV27, the J call TRBJ2-7; TRBD2 matches 14 bases. Trimming took 10 bases from V and 6 from J; bases not matched to a gene: 5. CDR1 is MNHEY and CDR2 is SMNVEV in the germline V gene (reference sequence). The CDR3 runs 13 residues.